Listed below are T cell receptor beta chains from one sample, sequenced in a study of T cell responses to AZD1222 COVID-19 vaccine. Sequenced by immunoSEQ multiplex PCR; TCRdb stores in-frame clones only, minus some. The data hold 55,000 to 75,000 clones, with 70% to 80% observed a single time. The sequencing used peripheral blood, collected on day 0 of MenACWY control vaccination. The receptors stem from an adult in good health. Both conserved end residues are trimmed from each CDR3. A D gene is named only where the DNA matches it firmly.

J: TRBJ2-7; V: TRBV4-2; D: -; CDR3: ASSQETRASSEQY
J: TRBJ1-5; V: TRBV24-1; D: -; CDR3: ATQGTINQPQH
J: TRBJ2-7; V: TRBV13; D: -; CDR3: ASSLDRQPYEQY
J: TRBJ2-2; V: TRBV6-5; D: TRBD1; CDR3: ASITGANTGELF
J: TRBJ1-2; V: TRBV18; D: -; CDR3: ASSLLEATVGHN
J: TRBJ1-1; V: TRBV6-5; D: -; CDR3: ASSRHRATEAF
J: TRBJ2-1; V: TRBV29-1; D: -; CDR3: SAGTRPGNEQF
J: TRBJ2-1; V: TRBV6-5; D: TRBD2; CDR3: ASSYGLATEQF
J: TRBJ1-5; V: TRBV20-1; D: -; CDR3: SASRGGNQPQH
J: TRBJ1-5; V: TRBV19; D: -; CDR3: ASSIRGISNQPQH
J: TRBJ2-1; V: TRBV11-2; D: TRBD2; CDR3: ASSRGGLAGNEQF
J: TRBJ2-7; V: TRBV28; D: TRBD2; CDR3: ASSFWREGSEQY
J: TRBJ1-2; V: TRBV28; D: TRBD1; CDR3: AGSRDRGLYGYT
J: TRBJ2-5; V: TRBV20-1; D: -; CDR3: SARDQETQY
J: TRBJ2-2; V: TRBV27; D: TRBD1; CDR3: ASRAPTTGRVTGELF
J: TRBJ1-2; V: TRBV9; D: -; CDR3: ASSVDLSGYSGGYT
J: TRBJ1-5; V: TRBV29-1; D: -; CDR3: SVGELDQPQH